Presented here are 32 T cell receptor beta chains from one specimen sequenced in a study of blood T cell repertoires in COVID-19. TCRdb's table, derived via immunoSEQ multiplex PCR, lists solely in-frame clones and lacks some. This table has roughly 67,000 clones, less than 90% appearing once. The specimen was peripheral blood. The receptors derive from a man aged 45-60 years with active COVID-19.

The V call is TRBV7-9, the J call TRBJ1-2; D gene uncertain. Germline V gene data show CDR1 as SEHNR and CDR2 as FQNEAQ (reference sequence). This CDR3 region has 15 residues. Trimming removed 1 base from V and 4 bases from J, with 13 bases in between. The CDR3 nucleotides read TGTGCCAGCAGCTTAGTTGCCGATACATCCTATGGCTACACCTTC. It specifies CASSLVADTSYGYTF.

The V and J genes are TRBV30 and TRBJ2-7; D is undetermined. The ends were cut back, 3 bases at V and 2 bases at J, with 11 bases in the middle. The CDR3 has 13 residues. Germline values: CDR1 GTSNPN, CDR2 SVGIG (reference sequence). This CDR3 reads CAWSRNTAYEQYF. CDR3 coding DNA: TGTGCCTGGAGCCGCAACACAGCCTACGAGCAGTACTTC. The full variable domain, completed using reference TRBV30 and TRBJ2-7, is SQTIHQWPATLVQPVGSPLSLECTVEGTSNPNLYWYRQAAGRGLQLLFYSVGIGQISSEVPQNLSASRPQDRQFILSSKKLLLSDSGFYLCAWSRNTAYEQYFGPGTRLTVT.

The chain recombines TRBV27 with TRBJ2-5, with 11 nucleotides matching TRBD1. Germline V gene data show CDR1 as MNHEY and CDR2 as SMNVEV (reference sequence). The length of the CDR3 is 16 residues. The junction had 9 bases not matched to a gene; V was cut back by 4 bases and J by 5 bases. The CDR3: CASSSGTGGPGETQYF. The DNA of the CDR3 is TGTGCCAGCAGTTCCGGGACAGGGGGGCCCGGCGAGACCCAGTACTTC.

This chain connects TRBV13 to TRBJ2-5, with TRBD1 as a possible D gene (5 bases). The CDR3 runs to 14 residues. The germline V gene encodes CDR1 PRHDT and CDR2 FYEKMQ (reference sequence). The V gene lost 3 bases and the J gene lost 4 bases, with 12 bases spanning the gap. In DNA form, the CDR3 reads TGTGCCAGCAGCTTTTACAGGAACGGAGAGACCCAGTACTTC. Protein product: CASSFYRNGETQYF. The complete variable domain, with remaining parts taken from reference TRBV13 and TRBJ2-5, reads AAGVIQSPRHLIKEKRETATLKCYPIPRHDTVYWYQQGPGQDPQFLISFYEKMQSDKGSIPDRFSAQQFSDYHSELNMSSLELGDSALYFCASSFYRNGETQYFGPGTRLLVL.

There are many counts of this clone. The chain carries TRBV15 and TRBJ2-7, with 11 nucleotides matching TRBD1. Unmatched junction bases numbered 4, after V lost 5 bases and J lost 1 base. Germline CDR1 LNHNV, CDR2 YYDKDF (reference sequence). The CDR3 runs 15 residues. The CDR3 here is CATSEGTGGSYEQYF. The CDR3 DNA sequence: TGTGCCACCAGCGAGGGGACAGGGGGGTCCTACGAGCAGTACTTC.

V usage is TRBV7-2 and J usage is TRBJ2-1; 11 bases align to TRBD2. The CDR3 is 16 amino acids. In germline, CDR1 is SGHTA, CDR2 FQGNSA. J gave up 4 bases and V 5 bases, and 7 bases lay outside the gene matches. The CDR3 region is CASSTWTSGLYNEQFF. As DNA, the CDR3 is TGTGCCAGCAGCACCTGGACTAGCGGGTTATACAATGAGCAGTTCTTC.

This clone is a singleton in its sample. The chain uses TRBV2 and TRBJ2-1; D not certain. This CDR3 has 13 residues. The V gene lost 7 bases and the J gene lost 1 base, with 8 bases spanning the gap. CDR1 is SNHLY, CDR2 FYNNEI, per germline. CDR3 in DNA: TGTGCCAGCACTGGCGGTTCCTACAATGAGCAGTTCTTC. Amino acids: CASTGGSYNEQFF.

In this sample, this clone turned up once. Other DNA sequences in this sample translate to the same CDR3. The chain joins TRBV11-2 to TRBJ1-5, with no clear D. Trimming cost V 0 bases and J 1 base, with 7 bases left between them. Germline V gene sequence: CDR1 SGHAT, CDR2 FQNNGV. The CDR3 sequence is 15 residues long. The CDR3 bases are TGTGCCAGCAGCTTAGACGGCGGCAGCAATCAGCCCCAGCATTTT. Encoded protein: CASSLDGGSNQPQHF.

V is TRBV5-4 and J is TRBJ2-7; 10 bases agree with TRBD2. J gave up 4 bases and V 3 bases, and 4 bases lay outside the gene matches. CDR1 is SGHNT, CDR2 YYREEE, per germline (reference sequence). CDR3 length: 14 residues. CDR3 bases: TGTGCCAGCAGCTGGGGAGCGGGGGGGTACGAGCAGTACTTC. Protein sequence: CASSWGAGGYEQYF.

The V call is TRBV15, the J call TRBJ1-1; D uncertain. Germline loops: CDR1 LNHNV, CDR2 YYDKDF (reference sequence). This CDR3 region has 14 residues. The V gene lost 5 bases and the J gene lost 1 base, with 11 bases spanning the gap. The CDR3 is CATSPLLENTEAFF. CDR3 in DNA: TGTGCCACCAGCCCCCTGTTAGAGAACACTGAAGCTTTCTTT.

The chain combines TRBV7-9 with TRBJ2-3; 10 bases agree with TRBD2. The CDR3 length is 16 residues. Losses at the gene ends were 3 bases for V and 4 bases for J; bases not matched to a gene: 7. Germline CDR1 is SEHNR and CDR2 is FQNEAQ (reference sequence). The CDR3 here is CASSFLLAGVADTQYF. The CDR3 nucleotides are TGTGCCAGCAGCTTTCTCCTAGCGGGAGTGGCAGATACGCAGTATTTT.

By frequency in the sample, this clone is medium-sized (0.01 to 0.1%). The gene calls are TRBV9 and TRBJ2-2; 7 positions agree with TRBD2. V lost 0 bases to trimming and J lost 1 base; unmatched junction nucleotides: 6. CDR3 length: 17 amino acids. CDR1 and CDR2 (germline): SGDLS, YYNGEE. The CDR3 nucleotides read TGTGCCAGCAGCGTAGCTGTGGTAGCGGGGAACACCGGGGAGCTGTTTTTT. Amino acids: CASSVAVVAGNTGELFF.

The V gene is TRBV7-2, the J gene TRBJ1-1; D call uncertain. Trimming removed 7 bases at V and 4 bases at J, with 13 bases between. The CDR3 sequence is 13 residues long. Germline V gene data show CDR1 as SGHTA and CDR2 as FQGNSA. The chain's CDR3 is CASTTPGSTEAFF. The CDR3 DNA sequence: TGTGCCAGCACCACACCCGGGAGCACTGAAGCTTTCTTT. The full variable domain, in which reference TRBV7-2 and TRBJ1-1 provide the parts outside the CDR3, is GAGVSQSPSNKVTEKGKDVELRCDPISGHTALYWYRQSLGQGLEFLIYFQGNSAPDKSGLPSDRFSAERTGGSVSTLTIQRTQQEDSAVYLCASTTPGSTEAFFGQGTRLTVV.

This clone has only one observation. This rearrangement joins TRBV7-6 to TRBJ2-1; 10 bases map to TRBD2. With 4 bases clipped from V and 7 bases from J, the junction kept 13 bases outside the gene matches. The length of the CDR3 is 17 residues. Germline V gene lookup returns CDR1 SGHVS and CDR2 FNYEAQ. The CDR3 nucleotides are TGTGCCAGCAGCTCCATTCATGGACTAGCGGCCATTAATGAGCAGTTCTTC. Its translation is CASSSIHGLAAINEQFF.

This sequence joins TRBV7-2 and TRBJ2-7; D perhaps matches TRBD2 (6 bases). The CDR3 has 15 amino acids. V was clipped by 5 bases and J by 2 bases, with 16 bases between them. Germline V gene data show CDR1 as SGHTA and CDR2 as FQGNSA. CDR3 DNA sequence: TGTGCCAGCAGCCCCGGCGGGGCCACCCCCTACGAGCAGTACTTC. The encoded protein is CASSPGGATPYEQYF.

V usage is TRBV15 and J usage is TRBJ2-4; D is perhaps TRBD1 (5 bases). V lost 0 bases to trimming and J lost 6 bases, with 21 bases between them. Germline lookup yields CDR1 LNHNV and CDR2 YYDKDF (reference sequence). The CDR3 runs to 18 residues. The CDR3: CATSREWGGDTYLNIQYF. DNA of the CDR3: TGTGCCACCAGCAGAGAATGGGGCGGAGATACGTACTTAAACATTCAGTACTTC.

The rearrangement uses TRBV4-1 and TRBJ2-1; no firm D call. The germline V and J ends were trimmed by 5 bases and 6 bases, with 11 bases remaining between them. This CDR3 spans 13 amino acids. CDR1 is MGHRA and CDR2 is YSYEKL in the germline V gene. The CDR3 DNA follows: TGCGCCAGCAGCGGCCCAATTACCAATGAGCAGTTCTTC. Translation gives CASSGPITNEQFF.

The CDR3 bases are TGCGCCAGCAGCTTGGGAGCGGCTGGAGGGGGCCGGGAGACCCAGTACTTC. Translation: CASSLGAAGGGRETQYF. This chain uses TRBV5-1 with TRBJ2-5; maybe TRBD1 (7 bases). The V end lost 0 bases, the J end lost 5 bases, and 20 bases lay between the germline ends. Germline V gene lookup returns CDR1 SGHRS and CDR2 YFSETQ. The CDR3 covers 17 residues.

This clone was observed a single time. V is TRBV28 and J is TRBJ2-5; 7 bases are a match to TRBD2. Germline V CDR1 and CDR2: MDHEN, SYDVKM. V lost 7 bases, J lost 1 base, and 6 bases stayed unmatched. The CDR3 extends over 14 amino acids. CDR3 nucleotides: TGTGCCAGCACCCCCGGGGGGATCCAAGAGACCCAGTACTTC. It translates to CASTPGGIQETQYF.

The V call is TRBV6-1, the J call TRBJ1-2, with TRBD1 matching over 7 bases. Per the germline V gene, CDR1 is MNHNS and CDR2 is SASEGT. The V and J ends lost 1 base and 3 bases, in that order; junction bases with no gene match: 11. The CDR3 covers 17 residues. The CDR3 here is CASSEGLGGGIYYGYTF. In nucleotides, the CDR3 is TGTGCCAGCAGTGAAGGCTTAGGAGGGGGCATATACTATGGCTACACCTTC.

V usage is TRBV30 and J usage is TRBJ1-3; D is undetermined. The CDR3 loop spans 14 amino acids. Trimming took 2 bases from V and 3 from J, leaving 11 bases between them. Looked up from germline, CDR1 is GTSNPN and CDR2 is SVGIG (reference sequence). The CDR3 DNA reads as TGTGCCTGGAGTTACAGTGGGTTTGGAAACACCATATATTTT. It is translated as CAWSYSGFGNTIYF.

CDR3 sequence reads: CASSLGGGREQFF. CDR3 DNA sequence: TGTGCCAGCAGCTTGGGGGGCGGGAGAGAGCAGTTCTTC. The rearrangement links TRBV5-6 to TRBJ2-1; 7 nucleotides agree with TRBD2. This CDR3 has 13 residues. The junction had 4 bases not matched to a gene; V was cut back by 0 bases and J by 10 bases. Germline V CDR1 and CDR2: SGHDT, YYEEEE.

This chain links TRBV7-2 with TRBJ2-2; D is ambiguous. Germline CDR1 and CDR2: SGHTA and FQGNSA. V lost 2 bases to trimming and J lost 4 bases, with 14 bases between them. This CDR3 comprises 16 residues. DNA for the CDR3: TGTGCCAGCAGCTTAAGTACCGGTTACCTCACCGGGGAGCTGTTTTTT. It codes for CASSLSTGYLTGELFF.

This clone was detected only a few times. The chain uses TRBV13 and TRBJ2-2, with TRBD1 matching 10 bases. V shed 6 bases, J shed 5 bases, and the junction held 12 bases outside the gene matches. The CDR3 length is 17 residues. The germline V gene has CDR1 PRHDT and CDR2 FYEKMQ (reference sequence). The CDR3 DNA reads as TGTGCCAGCAGTCTCAGCCCGACAGGGGGCTGGACCGGGGAGCTGTTTTTT. It specifies CASSLSPTGGWTGELFF. Full variable domain (missing parts from reference TRBV13 and TRBJ2-2): AAGVIQSPRHLIKEKRETATLKCYPIPRHDTVYWYQQGPGQDPQFLISFYEKMQSDKGSIPDRFSAQQFSDYHSELNMSSLELGDSALYFCASSLSPTGGWTGELFFGEGSRLTVL.

Only a few counts were recorded for this clone. The chain uses TRBV27 and TRBJ2-1; tentative D call: TRBD2 (7 bases). The germline V gene has CDR1 MNHEY and CDR2 SMNVEV (reference sequence). This CDR3 region has 19 residues. The germline V and J ends were trimmed by 3 bases and 5 bases, with 26 bases remaining between them. The CDR3 DNA is TGTGCCAGCAGTTTTCTGGGGGGGCGGCAGCTGGGACTAAACAATGAGCAGTTCTTC. Translation gives CASSFLGGRQLGLNNEQFF.

V usage is TRBV11-3 and J usage is TRBJ2-1, with D perhaps matching TRBD2 (6 bases). In germline, CDR1 is SGHNT, CDR2 YENEEA. V dropped 3 bases and J dropped 3 bases, with 9 bases sitting between them. The CDR3 sequence is 14 residues long. The CDR3 is CASSLRRGYNEQFF. The CDR3, as DNA: TGTGCCAGCAGCTTGAGGCGGGGCTACAATGAGCAGTTCTTC.

Only one count was recorded for this clone. The chain carries TRBV29-1 and TRBJ1-2; no clear D gene. Germline-derived CDR1 and CDR2 are SQVTM and ANQGSEA. Trimming removed 3 bases from V and 13 bases from J, with 15 bases in between. The CDR3 length is 11 residues. The CDR3 DNA sequence: TGCAGCGTTGATGCTCTTACTTTGGTCACCTTC. Its protein product is CSVDALTLVTF.

This clone was observed once. This chain links TRBV27 with TRBJ2-7, with D uncertain. The CDR3 sequence is 15 residues long. The germline CDR1 and CDR2 sequences are MNHEY and SMNVEV (reference sequence). Deletions cut 0 bases from V and 0 bases from J, with 9 bases between. The DNA for the CDR3 is TGTGCCAGCAGTTTATCAGCAGGCCTCTCCTACGAGCAGTACTTC. Translation: CASSLSAGLSYEQYF.

This chain joins TRBV15 and TRBJ2-1; D is unresolved. Per germline, CDR1 LNHNV and CDR2 YYDKDF (reference sequence). The CDR3 is made up of 12 amino acids. V lost 3 bases, J lost 4 bases, and 4 bases lay in between. Here the CDR3 DNA reads TGTGCCACCAGCAGTCCATACAATGAGCAGTTCTTC. Protein product: CATSSPYNEQFF. Based on the CDR3 plus reference TRBV15 and TRBJ2-1, the full variable domain is DAMVIQNPRYQVTQFGKPVTLSCSQTLNHNVMYWYQQKSSQAPKLLFHYYDKDFNNEADTPDNFQSRRPNTSFCFLDIRSPGLGDTAMYLCATSSPYNEQFFGPGTRLTVL.

This clone was recorded only once. The V call is TRBV11-2, the J call TRBJ2-5; possible D gene TRBD2, 5 bases. V was trimmed by 4 bases and J by 3 bases, leaving 15 bases between them. Germline loops: CDR1 SGHAT, CDR2 FQNNGV. The CDR3 totals 15 residues. CDR3 in DNA: TGTGCCAGCAGCTCATCTCCGGGGTCCGAAGAGACCCAGTACTTC. It is translated as CASSSSPGSEETQYF.

This clone showed up just a few times. This chain connects TRBV4-2 to TRBJ2-7; the match to TRBD2 covers 8 bases. Germline V gene data show CDR1 as LGHNA and CDR2 as YNFKEQ. This CDR3 comprises 15 residues. V lost 1 base, J lost 2 bases, and 4 bases stayed unmatched. CDR3 sequence reads: CASSQGSGSAYEQYF. CDR3 DNA sequence: TGTGCCAGCAGCCAAGGGAGCGGGAGCGCCTACGAGCAGTACTTC.

Remarks on this clone: Mismatch with germline at one junction end may stem from a read error. The genes are TRBV7-7 and TRBJ1-6, with 12 nucleotides matching TRBD1. CDR1 SSHAT and CDR2 FNYEAQ come from the germline V gene (reference sequence). The CDR3 has 17 residues. CDR3 DNA: TGTGCTAGCAGCTCCCGGGACAGGGGGCTTTACGATTCACCCCTCCACTTT. Protein product: CASSSRDRGLYDSPLHF.